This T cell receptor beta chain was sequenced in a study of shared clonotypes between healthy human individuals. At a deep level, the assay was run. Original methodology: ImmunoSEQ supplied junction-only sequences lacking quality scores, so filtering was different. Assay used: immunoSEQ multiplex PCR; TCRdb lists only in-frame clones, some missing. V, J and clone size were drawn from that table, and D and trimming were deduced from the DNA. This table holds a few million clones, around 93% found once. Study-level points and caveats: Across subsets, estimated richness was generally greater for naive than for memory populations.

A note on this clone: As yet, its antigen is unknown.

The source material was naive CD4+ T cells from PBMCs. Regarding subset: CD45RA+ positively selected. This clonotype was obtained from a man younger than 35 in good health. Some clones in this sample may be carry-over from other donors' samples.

CDR3 DNA: TGTGCCAGCAGCCACGTTGAGGGAGGAGAGACCCAGTACTTC. Protein sequence: CASSHVEGGETQYF. This rearrangement joins TRBV5-6 to TRBJ2-5, with TRBD2 as a possible D gene (6 bases). V dropped 4 bases and J dropped 4 bases, with 14 bases sitting between them. Germline CDR1 and CDR2: SGHDT and YYEEEE. This CDR3 is 14 amino acids long.